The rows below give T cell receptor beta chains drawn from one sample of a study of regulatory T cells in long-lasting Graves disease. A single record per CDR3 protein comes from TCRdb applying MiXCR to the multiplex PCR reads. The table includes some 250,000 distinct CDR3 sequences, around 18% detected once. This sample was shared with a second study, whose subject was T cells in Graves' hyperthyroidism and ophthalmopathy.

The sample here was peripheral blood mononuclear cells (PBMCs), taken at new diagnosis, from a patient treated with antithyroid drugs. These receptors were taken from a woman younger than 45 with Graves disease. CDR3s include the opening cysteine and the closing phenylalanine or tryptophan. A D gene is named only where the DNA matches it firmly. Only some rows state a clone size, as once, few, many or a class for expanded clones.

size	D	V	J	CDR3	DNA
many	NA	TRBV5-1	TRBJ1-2	CASSLRALNYGYTF	TGCGCCAGCAGTCTACGGGCGCTTAACTATGGCTACACCTTC
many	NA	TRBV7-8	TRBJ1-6	CASSADTARAPLHF	TGTGCCAGCAGCGCCGACACGGCCAGGGCACCCCTCCACTTT
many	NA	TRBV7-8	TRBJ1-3	CASSLGDASGNTIYF	TGTGCCAGCAGCTTAGGGGACGCCTCTGGAAACACCATATATTTT
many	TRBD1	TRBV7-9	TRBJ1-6	CASSLEVDRGPNSPLHF	TGTGCCAGCAGCTTAGAGGTGGACAGGGGGCCTAATTCACCCCTCCACTTT
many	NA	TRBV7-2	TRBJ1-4	CASSLGPIKEKLFF	TGTGCCAGCAGCTTAGGACCTATCAAGGAAAAACTGTTTTTT
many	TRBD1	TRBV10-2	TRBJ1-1	CASSDTGTAYTEAFF	TGCGCCAGCAGTGATACCGGGACAGCATACACTGAAGCTTTCTTT
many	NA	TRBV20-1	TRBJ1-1	CSARMSARLNTEAFF	TGCAGTGCTAGAATGAGCGCGAGGCTGAACACTGAAGCTTTCTTT
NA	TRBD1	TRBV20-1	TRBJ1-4	CSAEKTGVYNEKLFF	TGCAGTGCCGAAAAGACAGGGGTGTATAATGAAAAACTGTTTTTT
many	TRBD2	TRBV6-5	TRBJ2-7	CASSYSWSGSSYEQYF	TGTGCCAGCAGTTACTCGTGGAGCGGGAGCTCCTACGAGCAGTACTTC
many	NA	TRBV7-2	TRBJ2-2	CASSIRNGELFF	TGTGCCAGCAGCATACGGAACGGGGAGCTGTTTTTT
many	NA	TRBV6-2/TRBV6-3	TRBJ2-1	CASSESMERESEQFF	TGTGCCAGCAGTGAATCAATGGAGAGGGAGAGTGAGCAGTTCTTC
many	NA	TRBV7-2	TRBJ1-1	CASSYAGQGTTEAFF	TGTGCCAGCAGCTACGCCGGGCAGGGGACAACGGAAGCTTTCTTT
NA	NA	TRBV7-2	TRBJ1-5	CASSLEGGETQHF	TGTGCCAGCAGCTTAGAAGGGGGAGAGACCCAGCATTTT
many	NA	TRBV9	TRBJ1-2	CASSVETGQNPDGYTF	TGTGCCAGCAGCGTAGAGACCGGTCAGAACCCTGATGGCTACACCTTC
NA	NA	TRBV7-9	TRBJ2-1	CASSRMRPEQFF	TGTGCCAGCAGCCGCATGCGTCCTGAGCAGTTCTTC
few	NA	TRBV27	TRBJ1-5	CASSSSGAHQPQHF	TGTGCCAGCAGTTCCTCAGGGGCACATCAGCCCCAGCATTTT
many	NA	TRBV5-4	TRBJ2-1	CASSLADRSGSEQFF	TGTGCCAGCAGCTTGGCCGACAGGTCAGGGAGTGAGCAGTTCTTC
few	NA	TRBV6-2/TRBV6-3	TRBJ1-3	CASRQEHLNGNTIYF	TGTGCCAGCAGACAGGAACACTTAAACGGAAACACCATATATTTT
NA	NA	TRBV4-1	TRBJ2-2	CASSQGTLTGELFF	TGCGCCAGCAGCCAAGGGACACTCACCGGGGAGCTGTTTTTT
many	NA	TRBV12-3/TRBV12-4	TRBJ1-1	CASSFRLQGGTEAFF	TGTGCCAGCAGTTTCCGCCTTCAGGGTGGCACTGAAGCTTTCTTT
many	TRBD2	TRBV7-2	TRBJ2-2	CASSLLAGGQTGELFF	TGTGCCAGCAGCTTACTAGCGGGGGGGCAAACCGGGGAGCTGTTTTTT
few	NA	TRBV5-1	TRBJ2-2	CASRRMGGDRNTGELFF	TGCGCCAGCAGGAGGATGGGGGGCGACCGAAACACCGGGGAGCTGTTTTTT
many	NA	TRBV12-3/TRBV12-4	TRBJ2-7	CASSPRGGDSRDVGGEQYF	TGTGCCAGCAGTCCCCGAGGGGGGGATAGCCGGGACGTAGGGGGCGAGCAGTACTTC
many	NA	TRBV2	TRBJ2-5	CASELTTRGETQYF	TGTGCCAGCGAATTGACCACTAGGGGAGAGACCCAGTACTTC
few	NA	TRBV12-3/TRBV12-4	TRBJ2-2	CASRRQNLNTGELFF	TGTGCCAGCAGACGACAAAACCTGAACACCGGGGAGCTGTTTTTT
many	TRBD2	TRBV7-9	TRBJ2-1	CASSPTGTNYGNEQFF	TGTGCCAGCAGCCCTACCGGGACTAATTATGGGAATGAGCAGTTCTTC
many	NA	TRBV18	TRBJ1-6	CASSPPGQLLYNSPLHF	TGTGCCAGCTCACCACCGGGACAACTCCTTTATAATTCACCCCTCCACTTT
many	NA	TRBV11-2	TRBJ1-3	CASSLNLGGNTIYF	TGTGCCAGCAGCTTAAACTTGGGGGGAAACACCATATATTTT
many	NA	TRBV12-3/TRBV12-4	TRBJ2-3	CASTTGRGTDTQYF	TGTGCCAGCACCACCGGTCGCGGCACAGATACGCAGTATTTT
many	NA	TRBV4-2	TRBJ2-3	CASSLGSQPNTQYF	TGTGCCAGCAGCCTTGGGTCACAACCAAATACGCAGTATTTT
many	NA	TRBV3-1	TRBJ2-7	CASSHTGNEQYF	TGTGCCAGCAGCCACACAGGGAACGAGCAGTACTTC
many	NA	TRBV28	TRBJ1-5	CASSPPANQPQHF	TGTGCCAGCAGTCCCCCAGCTAATCAGCCCCAGCATTTT
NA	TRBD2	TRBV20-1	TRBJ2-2	CSATGLASGELFF	TGCAGTGCTACGGGACTAGCTTCGGGGGAGCTGTTTTTT
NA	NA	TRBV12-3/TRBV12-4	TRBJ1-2	CASSTAGDNYGYTF	TGTGCCAGCAGTACTGCGGGGGACAACTATGGCTACACCTTC
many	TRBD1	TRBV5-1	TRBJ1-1	CASSWGQGLANTEAFF	TGCGCCAGCAGCTGGGGACAGGGGCTAGCGAACACTGAAGCTTTCTTT
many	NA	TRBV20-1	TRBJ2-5	CSAIDQGPAAQYF	TGCAGTGCTATTGATCAGGGTCCGGCGGCCCAGTACTTC
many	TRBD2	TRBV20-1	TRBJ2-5	CSARGGPGLARTDQETQYF	TGCAGTGCTAGAGGGGGACCGGGACTAGCGCGCACTGATCAAGAGACCCAGTACTTC
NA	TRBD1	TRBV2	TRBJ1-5	CASTGTGRNQPQHF	TGTGCCAGCACCGGGACAGGGAGAAATCAGCCCCAGCATTTT
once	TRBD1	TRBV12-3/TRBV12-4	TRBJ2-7	CASRVTGAGYEQYF	TGTGCCAGCAGGGTGACAGGGGCGGGCTACGAGCAGTACTTC
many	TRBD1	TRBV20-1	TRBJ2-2	CSARRSPGTGSGELFF	TGCAGTGCTAGAAGATCCCCCGGGACAGGGAGCGGGGAGCTGTTTTTT
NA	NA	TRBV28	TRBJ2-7	CASSSSGSSYEQYF	TGTGCCAGCAGTTCAAGCGGAAGCTCCTACGAGCAGTACTTC
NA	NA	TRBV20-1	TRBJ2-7	CSARGRTISYEQYF	TGCAGTGCCCGCGGGCGGACCATCTCCTACGAGCAGTACTTC
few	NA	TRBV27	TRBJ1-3	CASISPGNTIYF	TGTGCCAGCATCTCCCCTGGAAACACCATATATTTT
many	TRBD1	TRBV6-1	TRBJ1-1	CASSVRQGVAEAFF	TGTGCCAGCAGTGTGCGACAGGGAGTGGCTGAAGCTTTCTTT
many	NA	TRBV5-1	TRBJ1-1	CASSLSPMNMNTEAFF	TGCGCCAGCAGCTTGAGCCCGATGAACATGAACACTGAAGCTTTCTTT